This T cell receptor (beta chain) was sequenced for a study of Ad26.COV2.S vaccination and SARS-CoV-2 variants. The treatment denotes: roughly 18 received Ad26.COV2.S at low or high dose, single or two shots; about 5 received placebo; per-sample allocation not given. Sampling was done on day 63 after the first vaccine or placebo injection. Expressing Wuhan-strain SARS-CoV-2 spike, an Ad26 vector served as the vaccine. The trim removed 4 bases at V and 0 bases at J, leaving 6 bases unmatched. Germline V gene data show CDR1 as SGHAT and CDR2 as FQNNGV. The CDR3 loop spans 16 amino acids. Produced via immunoSEQ multiplex PCR; TCRdb's table is partial and in-frame only. The table shows some 520,000 clones, with approximately 88% occurring only once.

The source was peripheral blood, collected in a trial of Ad26.COV2.S vaccine versus placebo. The chain is built from TRBV11-2 and TRBJ2-1; 7 nucleotides match TRBD2. The clonotype comes from a person between 18 and 65 years old who received the Ad26.COV2.S COVID-19 vaccine or a placebo. This chain's CDR3 is CASSSAAGDSYNEQFF. In nucleotides, the CDR3 is TGTGCCAGCAGCTCAGCGGCGGGGGACTCCTACAATGAGCAGTTCTTC. Drawing the rest from reference TRBV11-2 and TRBJ2-1, the complete variable domain is EAGVAQSPRYKIIEKRQSVAFWCNPISGHATLYWYQQILGQGPKLLIQFQNNGVVDDSQLPKDRFSAERLKGVDSTLKIQPAKLEDSAVYLCASSSAAGDSYNEQFFGPGTRLTVL.